This T cell receptor (beta chain) was identified in a study of tumor-infiltrating lymphocytes in primary liver carcinoma (dated by TCRdb to about 2017). At the level of the whole study: Four to six patients with histopathologically diagnosed primary liver carcinoma underwent surgical resection in China between late 2015 and early 2016. Hepatocellular carcinoma (four) or combined HCC and intrahepatic cholangiocarcinoma (one) was present in the five patients, who were three men and two women aged 30 to 69 years. The five patients had tumors staged T1-T3 N0M0, with maximum diameters ranging from about 4.2 to 11 cm. Each sample produced about 3.5 to 8 million productive TCRbeta reads, and read depth showed no significant difference between tissue types. The study combined TCRbeta repertoire sequencing, expression microarrays and whole-exome sequencing across five regions of each liver tumor, with adjacent normal tissue and blood. A total of about 35 specimens from 5 patients underwent TCRbeta repertoire sequencing, comprising around 25 tumor regions, 5 adjacent noncancerous liver tissues and 5 peripheral blood samples. High reproducibility was observed for the technical replicate repertoires, with mean shared-clone rates approximately 0.92 and correlation coefficients above 0.95. The full study reports these points: Only the TCR beta chain was sequenced, so true repertoire diversity is likely underestimated because unpaired alpha chains were not captured. Comparison of CD4+ and CD8+ T cell repertoires was precluded by the use of bulk unsorted samples. The study included only five or six patients, and the authors note findings should be validated in a larger study. The top 250 clones made up a significantly larger repertoire fraction in tumors than in blood (p = 0.039). Repertoire overlap was higher between tumor regions (mean approximately 36%) than tumor-adjacent (approximately 17%) or tumor-blood (approximately 14%) pairs, consistent with antigen-driven expansion.

The CDR3 numbers 16 residues from cysteine through phenylalanine. The sequence is cut down to CDR3 DNA, 48 bases in frame from base 1. For CDR1 and CDR2, the germline V gene lists MGHRA and YSYEKL. TCRbeta-specific cDNA was reverse-transcribed from around 0.45 ug total RNA using a constant-region primer and ProtoScript II reverse transcriptase. TCRbeta libraries were built with three nested multiplex PCR rounds, a slightly modified ARM-PCR procedure. Each of the first two PCR rounds ran for about 10 cycles using multiplex TRBV1-TRBV30 forward primers together with a Cbeta reverse primer. Sample barcodes and Illumina adapters were added in a final 25-cycle PCR using Deep VentR polymerase. Before sequencing, amplicons of 200-500 bp were gel-purified using a QIAquick gel extraction kit. TCRbeta amplicons were sequenced on an Illumina HiSeq 2500 with 250-bp paired-end reads. Per the original workflow: Trimmomatic v0.33 was used to quality-trim the reads, and FLASH v1.2.11 was used to merge paired reads so that full CDR3 sequences could be recovered. MiGEC v1.2.1b assigned V, D and J germline segments to the rearranged TCRbeta sequences. Clonotype statistics and Shannon-Wiener diversity indices were calculated with VDJtools v1.0.0. Except for diversity analysis, only the 250 most abundant clonotypes of each sample were used in subsequent analyses to reduce sampling bias. Using fastp at Q25 and MiXCR, TCRdb reprocessed the public reads and kept productive beta chains. Identical CDR3 proteins give one entry, which carries the most common genes and DNA. TCRdb's processing, not the authors', yielded these V and J calls. The sample table contains 300,000 to 400,000 distinct CDR3 sequences; only one count was recorded for less than 75% of them. The ten biggest clones cover roughly 10% of the sample.

This clonotype was counted only a few times. The clone's antigen remains unknown. Sequence at one end of the junction differs from germline and may be a read error. Blood RNA was extracted from unsorted whole blood with TRIzol reagent; germline DNA came from the DNeasy Blood & Tissue kit. At the time of sampling, the patients had chronic HBV infection and had not received any treatment. Around 3.9 milliliters of peripheral blood were collected into K2EDTA tubes before surgery. This clonotype was sampled from a man aged 35 to 55 with primary liver carcinoma and hepatitis B virus infection. The rearranged chain carries TRBV4-1 and TRBJ2-1; a tentative D call is TRBD1 (5 bases match). Sequenced input: peripheral blood. The DNA is TGCGCCAGCAGCCAACAGGACATTACCTCCTACAGTGAGCAGTTCTTC. Its translation is CASSQQDITSYSEQFF.